This entry lists 9 T cell receptor beta chains sequenced from one sample in a study of blood T cell repertoires in COVID-19 (dated by TCRdb to about 2020). Library prep was done by the immunoSEQ multiplex PCR assay. TCRdb mirrors the immuneACCESS table, restricted to in-frame sequences. Some clones are absent from its copies; in checked studies, under half trace to an unresolved V gene, and the reason for the others is unknown. The sample contains approximately 450,000 clones, 85% to 90% of them found a single time. Clones ranked in the top ten supply roughly 4% of the sample. Sequencing was done on a sample of peripheral blood. These receptors came from a woman aged 25 to 45 with acute or convalescent COVID-19.

This clone was seen just once. V is TRBV2 and J is TRBJ1-4; 8 bases map to TRBD1. J lost 1 base, V lost 7 bases, and 8 bases had no gene match. CDR1 is SNHLY, CDR2 FYNNEI, per germline. The CDR3 has 16 residues. CDR3 in amino acids: CASKGPGGRTNEKLFF. In DNA form, the CDR3 reads TGTGCCAGCAAGGGCCCAGGGGGCCGAACTAATGAAAAACTGTTTTTT.

A note on this clone: The sample has other DNA sequences that encode this CDR3 too. The V and J genes are TRBV5-1 and TRBJ2-5; 10 bases are shared with TRBD1. The germline V gene has CDR1 SGHRS and CDR2 YFSETQ. Trimming at V came to 0 bases and at J to 3 bases, leaving 2 bases not matched to a gene. This CDR3 has 15 amino acids. CDR3 DNA: TGCGCCAGCAGCTTGGTGACAGGGGGCGAAGAGACCCAGTACTTC. It encodes CASSLVTGGEETQYF.

The J gene is TRBJ2-7, the V gene TRBV5-6, with D maybe TRBD2 (5 bases). V was trimmed by 4 bases and J by 7 bases, leaving 27 bases between them. This CDR3 has 17 amino acids. Germline lookup yields CDR1 SGHDT and CDR2 YYEEEE. CDR3 nucleotides: TGTGCCAGCAGCAACCCTCGGGAACGGAGACAACTTTTGGAGCAGTACTTC. Amino acids: CASSNPRERRQLLEQYF. Using reference TRBV5-6 and TRBJ2-7 for the parts outside the CDR3, the full variable domain is DAGVTQSPTHLIKTRGQQVTLRCSPKSGHDTVSWYQQALGQGPQFIFQYYEEEERQRGNFPDRFSGHQFPNYSSELNVNALLLGDSALYLCASSNPRERRQLLEQYFGPGTRLTVT.

This clone was seen a handful of times. This chain uses TRBV7-9 with TRBJ2-1, with 11 bases that match TRBD2. The CDR3 has 15 residues. Trimming at V came to 5 bases and at J to 7 bases, leaving 7 bases not matched to a gene. Germline assignment: CDR1 SEHNR and CDR2 FQNEAQ (reference sequence). The CDR3 sequence: CASSRSGGASNEQFF. The CDR3 DNA follows: TGTGCCAGCAGCCGTAGCGGGGGGGCGTCTAATGAGCAGTTCTTC.

The chain couples TRBV12-5 to TRBJ2-7, with 9 bases matching TRBD1. The CDR3 is made up of 14 amino acids. Germline V gene sequence: CDR1 LGHNT, CDR2 FRNRAP. Losses at the gene ends were 7 bases for V and 6 bases for J; bases not matched to a gene: 10. The CDR3 coding sequence is TGTGCTAGTGCCACCGGGACAGGGTTTGGCGAGCAGTACTTC. This codes for CASATGTGFGEQYF.

This rearrangement joins TRBV5-4 to TRBJ2-7, with D perhaps matching TRBD1 (7 bases). The CDR3 extends over 14 amino acids. Germline-derived CDR1 and CDR2 are SGHNT and YYREEE (reference sequence). The V gene lost 4 bases and the J gene lost 2 bases, with 13 bases spanning the gap. The CDR3 reads CASSIGGGTYEQYF. CDR3 DNA sequence: TGTGCCAGCAGCATCGGAGGGGGCACCTACGAGCAGTACTTC.

Note on this clone: Mismatch with germline at one junction end may stem from a read error. The chain has TRBV5-1 and TRBJ2-4, with D possibly matching TRBD1 (5 bases). The CDR3 spans 11 residues. From germline, CDR1 is SGHRS and CDR2 YFSETQ. The CDR3 sequence is CASSFGAELHF. The CDR3 DNA sequence: TGCGCCAGCAGCTTTGGGGCGGAATTGCACTTC. The variable domain in full, with the rest retrieved from reference TRBV5-1 and TRBJ2-4, is KAGVTQTPRYLIKTRGQQVTLSCSPISGHRSVSWYQQTPGQGLQFLFEYFSETQRNKGNFPGRFSGRQFSNSRSEMNVSTLELGDSALYLCASSFGAELHFGAGTRLSVL.

V is TRBV24-1 and J is TRBJ2-4, with D maybe TRBD2 (6 bases). CDR1 and CDR2 (germline): KGHDR, SFDVKD. The CDR3 sequence is 15 residues long. The V end lost 5 bases, the J end lost 5 bases, and 15 bases lay between the germline ends. This CDR3 is CATSGVQGGENIQYF. DNA of the CDR3: TGTGCCACCAGTGGGGTCCAGGGAGGTGAAAACATTCAGTACTTC.

The CDR3 here is CASSQDSYTEAFF. Here the CDR3 DNA reads TGTGCCAGCAGCCAGGACAGTTACACTGAAGCTTTCTTT. This chain links TRBV3-1 (or the pseudogene TRBV3-2) with TRBJ1-1, with D tentatively TRBD1 (6 bases). The CDR3 extends over 13 amino acids. Germline assignment: CDR1 LGHDT and CDR2 YNNKEL (reference sequence). Trimming left V 3 bases short and J 3 bases short, with 8 bases between.